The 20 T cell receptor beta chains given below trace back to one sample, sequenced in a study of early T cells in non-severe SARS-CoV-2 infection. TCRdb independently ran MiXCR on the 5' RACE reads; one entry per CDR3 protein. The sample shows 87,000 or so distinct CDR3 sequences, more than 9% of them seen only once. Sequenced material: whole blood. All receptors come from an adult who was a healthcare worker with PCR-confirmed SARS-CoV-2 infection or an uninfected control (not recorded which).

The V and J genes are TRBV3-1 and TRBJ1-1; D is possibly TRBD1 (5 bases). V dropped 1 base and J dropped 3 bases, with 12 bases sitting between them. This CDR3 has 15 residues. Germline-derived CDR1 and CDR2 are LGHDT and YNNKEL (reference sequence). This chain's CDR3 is CASSQGWRGDTEAFF. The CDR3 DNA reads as TGTGCCAGCAGCCAAGGATGGCGAGGGGACACTGAAGCTTTCTTT.

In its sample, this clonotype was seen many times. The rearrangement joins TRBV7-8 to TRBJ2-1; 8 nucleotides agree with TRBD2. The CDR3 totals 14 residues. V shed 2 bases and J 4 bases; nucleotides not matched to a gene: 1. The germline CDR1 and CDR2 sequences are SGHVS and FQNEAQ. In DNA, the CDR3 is TGTGCCAGCAGCTTAACGGGAGGGTACAATGAGCAGTTCTTC. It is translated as CASSLTGGYNEQFF. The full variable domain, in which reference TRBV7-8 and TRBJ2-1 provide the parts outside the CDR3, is GAGVSQSPRYKVAKRGQDVALRCDPISGHVSLFWYQQALGQGPEFLTYFQNEAQLDKSGLPSDRFFAERPEGSVSTLKIQRTQQEDSAVYLCASSLTGGYNEQFFGPGTRLTVL.

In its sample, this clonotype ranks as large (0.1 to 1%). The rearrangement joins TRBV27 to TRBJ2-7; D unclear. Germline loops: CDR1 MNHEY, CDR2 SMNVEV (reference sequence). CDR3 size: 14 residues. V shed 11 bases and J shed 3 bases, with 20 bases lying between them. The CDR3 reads CASQPGETFYEQYF. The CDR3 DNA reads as TGTGCCTCTCAACCCGGAGAAACTTTCTACGAGCAGTACTTC.

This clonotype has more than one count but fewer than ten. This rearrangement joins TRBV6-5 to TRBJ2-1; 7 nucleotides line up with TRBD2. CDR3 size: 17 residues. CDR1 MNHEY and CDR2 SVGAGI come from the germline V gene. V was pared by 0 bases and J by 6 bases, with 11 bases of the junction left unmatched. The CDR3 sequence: CASSYSRTSWQSNEQFF. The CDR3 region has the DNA TGTGCCAGCAGTTACTCCCGGACTAGTTGGCAATCCAATGAGCAGTTCTTC.

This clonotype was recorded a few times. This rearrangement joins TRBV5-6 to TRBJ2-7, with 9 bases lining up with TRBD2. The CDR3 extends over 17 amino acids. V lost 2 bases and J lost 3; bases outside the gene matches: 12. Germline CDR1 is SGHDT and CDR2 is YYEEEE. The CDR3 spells CASSLDAGGPGDYEQYF. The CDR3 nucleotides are TGTGCCAGCAGCTTAGATGCGGGAGGGCCGGGGGACTACGAGCAGTACTTC.

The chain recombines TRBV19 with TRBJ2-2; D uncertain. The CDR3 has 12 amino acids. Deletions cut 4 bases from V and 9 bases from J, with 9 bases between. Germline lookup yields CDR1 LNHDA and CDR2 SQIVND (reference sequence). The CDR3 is CASSRPNWELFF. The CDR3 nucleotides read TGTGCCAGTAGTAGACCCAACTGGGAGCTGTTTTTT.

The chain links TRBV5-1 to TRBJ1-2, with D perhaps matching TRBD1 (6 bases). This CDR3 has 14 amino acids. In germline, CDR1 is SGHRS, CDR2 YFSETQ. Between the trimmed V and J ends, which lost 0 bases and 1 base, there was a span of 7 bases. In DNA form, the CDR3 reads TGCGCCAGCAGCTTGGCAGGGGATAACTATGGCTACACCTTC. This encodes CASSLAGDNYGYTF.

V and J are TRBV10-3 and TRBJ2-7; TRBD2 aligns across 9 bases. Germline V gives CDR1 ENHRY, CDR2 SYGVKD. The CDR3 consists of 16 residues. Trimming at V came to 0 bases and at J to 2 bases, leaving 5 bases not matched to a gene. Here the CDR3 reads CAISESGGGGPYEQYF. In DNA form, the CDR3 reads TGTGCCATCAGTGAGTCAGGCGGGGGGGGCCCCTACGAGCAGTACTTC.

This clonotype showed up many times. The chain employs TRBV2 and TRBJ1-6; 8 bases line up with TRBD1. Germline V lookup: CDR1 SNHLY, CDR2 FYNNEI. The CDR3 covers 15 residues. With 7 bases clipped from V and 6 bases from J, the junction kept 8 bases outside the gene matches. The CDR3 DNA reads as TGTGCCAGCATACTCCAGGGGGCGAGTAATTCACCCCTCCACTTT. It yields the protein CASILQGASNSPLHF.

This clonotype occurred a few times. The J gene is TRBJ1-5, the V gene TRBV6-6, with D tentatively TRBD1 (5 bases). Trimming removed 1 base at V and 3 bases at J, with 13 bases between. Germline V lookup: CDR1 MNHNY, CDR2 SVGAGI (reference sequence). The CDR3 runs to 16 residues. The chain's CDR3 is CASSYLGLQVNQPQHF. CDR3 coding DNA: TGTGCCAGCAGTTACTTGGGCTTACAGGTCAATCAGCCCCAGCATTTT.

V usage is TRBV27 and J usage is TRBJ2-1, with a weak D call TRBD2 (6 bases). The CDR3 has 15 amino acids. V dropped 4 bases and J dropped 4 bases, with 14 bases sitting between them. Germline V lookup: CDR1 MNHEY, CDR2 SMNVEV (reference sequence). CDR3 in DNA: TGTGCCAGCAGTTCACCCCGGGACTTTTACAATGAGCAGTTCTTC. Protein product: CASSSPRDFYNEQFF.

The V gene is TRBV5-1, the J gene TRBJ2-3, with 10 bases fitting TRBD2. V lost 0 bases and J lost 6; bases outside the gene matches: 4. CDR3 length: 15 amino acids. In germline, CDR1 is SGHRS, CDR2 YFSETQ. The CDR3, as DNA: TGCGCCAGCAGCTTGGGCTGGGGACTAGCGGATACGCAGTATTTT. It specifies CASSLGWGLADTQYF. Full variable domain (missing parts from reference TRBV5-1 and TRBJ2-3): KAGVTQTPRYLIKTRGQQVTLSCSPISGHRSVSWYQQTPGQGLQFLFEYFSETQRNKGNFPGRFSGRQFSNSRSEMNVSTLELGDSALYLCASSLGWGLADTQYFGPGTRLTVL.

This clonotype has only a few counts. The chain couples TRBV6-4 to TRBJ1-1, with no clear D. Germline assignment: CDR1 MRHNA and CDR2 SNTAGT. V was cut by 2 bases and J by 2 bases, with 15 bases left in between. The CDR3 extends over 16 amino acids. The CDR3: CASSDRKVGENTEAFF. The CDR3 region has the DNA TGTGCCAGCAGTGACAGGAAGGTAGGCGAAAACACTGAAGCTTTCTTT.

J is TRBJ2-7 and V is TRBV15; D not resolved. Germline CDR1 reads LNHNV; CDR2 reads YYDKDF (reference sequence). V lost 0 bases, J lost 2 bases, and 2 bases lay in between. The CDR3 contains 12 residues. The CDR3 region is CATSRDAYEQYF. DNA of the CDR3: TGTGCCACCAGCAGAGATGCCTACGAGCAGTACTTC.

The CDR3 is CAIRQGHTQYF. The CDR3 DNA reads as TGTGCCATCAGACAGGGACATACGCAGTATTTT. The genes are TRBV10-3 and TRBJ2-3, with a possible D match to TRBD1 (6 bases). The length of the CDR3 is 11 residues. CDR1 ENHRY and CDR2 SYGVKD come from the germline V gene. Trimming took off 6 bases at V and 7 bases at J, with 8 bases between the two ends.

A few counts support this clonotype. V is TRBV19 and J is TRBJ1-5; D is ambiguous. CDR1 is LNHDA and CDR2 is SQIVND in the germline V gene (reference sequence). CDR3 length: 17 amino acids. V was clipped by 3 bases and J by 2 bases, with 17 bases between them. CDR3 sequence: CASSIESRRWGNQPQHF. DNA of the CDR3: TGTGCCAGTAGTATTGAATCCAGGAGATGGGGCAATCAGCCCCAGCATTTT.

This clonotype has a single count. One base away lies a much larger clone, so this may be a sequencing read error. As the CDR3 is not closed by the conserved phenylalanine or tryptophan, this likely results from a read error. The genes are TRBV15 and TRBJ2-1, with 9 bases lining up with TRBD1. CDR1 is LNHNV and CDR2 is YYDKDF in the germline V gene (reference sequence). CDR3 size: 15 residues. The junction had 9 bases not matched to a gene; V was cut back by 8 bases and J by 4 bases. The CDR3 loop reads CATQATDRGYNEQFL. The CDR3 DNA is TGTGCCACCCAGGCGACGGACAGGGGATACAATGAGCAGTTCTTG.

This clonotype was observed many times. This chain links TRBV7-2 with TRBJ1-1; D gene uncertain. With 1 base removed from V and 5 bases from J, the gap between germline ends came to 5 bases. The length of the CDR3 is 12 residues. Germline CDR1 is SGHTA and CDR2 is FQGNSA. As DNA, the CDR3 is TGTGCCAGCAGCTTAGGAAGGACTGAAGCTTTCTTT. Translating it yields CASSLGRTEAFF.

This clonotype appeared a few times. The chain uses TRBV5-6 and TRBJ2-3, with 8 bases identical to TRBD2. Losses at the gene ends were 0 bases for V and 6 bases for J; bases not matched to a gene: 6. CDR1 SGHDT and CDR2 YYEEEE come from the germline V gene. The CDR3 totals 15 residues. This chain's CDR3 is CASSLDGRAVDTQYF. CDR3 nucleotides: TGTGCCAGCAGCTTGGACGGGAGGGCCGTGGATACGCAGTATTTT.

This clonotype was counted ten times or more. The CDR3 DNA follows: TGTGCCACCAGTGATTCAGTGGGAGGGGGTTACAATGAGCAGTTCTTC. Amino acids: CATSDSVGGGYNEQFF. The rearrangement joins TRBV24-1 to TRBJ2-1, with D possibly matching TRBD2 (7 bases). V lost 2 bases and J lost 4, with 14 bases in between. The CDR3 totals 16 residues. Germline V gene sequence: CDR1 KGHDR, CDR2 SFDVKD.